A selection of T cell receptor beta chains follows, all from one sample in a study of CD8+ T cells in alopecia areata. Repertoires were generated with immunoSEQ multiplex PCR, while TCRdb's copy carries only in-frame clones and drops some. The sample consists of fewer than 200,000 clones, around 58% of them appearing once. Here the sequenced sample was CD8+ T cells sorted from blood, taken at week 24, from a patient treated with tofacitinib. The receptors were gathered from a human donor with alopecia areata. CDR3s include the opening cysteine and the closing phenylalanine or tryptophan. D genes are given only for firm matches. Some rows mark clone size as missing; the rest say once, few, many or name a class of expanded clone.

.	TRBJ2-5	TRBV23-1	.	TGCGCCAGCAGTCAGTCTGGGGGTGGCATAACGGAGACCCAGTACTTC	CASSQSGGGITETQYF
TRBD1	TRBJ1-3	TRBV29-1	.	TGCAGCGTTGTGACAGGGGAGTATGGAAACACCATATATTTT	CSVVTGEYGNTIYF
.	TRBJ2-2	TRBV5-6	.	TGTGCCAGCAGCTGGGGGGTAGTTCGCGACACCGGGGAGCTGTTTTTT	CASSWGVVRDTGELFF
TRBD1	TRBJ1-1	TRBV30	.	TGTGCCTGGAGTGTAGGGTCAGGGGGGCCTGAAGCTTTCTTT	CAWSVGSGGPEAFF
.	TRBJ2-7	TRBV6-5	.	TGTGCCAGCAGTTCTGGCAGCCTCAACTCCTACGAGCAGTACTTC	CASSSGSLNSYEQYF
.	TRBJ1-2	TRBV7-9	.	TGTGCCAGCAGCTTAGAAGGAAGGTTGAACTATGGCTACACCTTC	CASSLEGRLNYGYTF
TRBD1	TRBJ1-1	TRBV25-1	once	TGTGCCAGCACCGAAGGGGGCCTGAACACTGAAGCTTTCTTT	CASTEGGLNTEAFF
.	TRBJ2-7	TRBV29-1	.	TGCAGCGTTGTATTCCGGGAGACGCAATCCTACGAGCAGTACTTC	CSVVFRETQSYEQYF
.	TRBJ2-7	TRBV5-6	.	TGTGCCAGCAGCTTGAGGGGGGCGGGCTACGAGCAGTACTTC	CASSLRGAGYEQYF
TRBD1	TRBJ2-1	TRBV27	.	TGTGCCAGCAGTTTAATGGACAGGCTTCGGGATGAGCAGTTCTTC	CASSLMDRLRDEQFF
.	TRBJ2-3	TRBV7-9	few	TGTGCCAGCAGCTTAGAAGTGGTGTATTTT	CASSLEVVYF
.	TRBJ1-2	TRBV6-5	.	TGTGCCAGCAGTTACTCGAAAGGTTACAGGGATCGTCACACCTTC	CASSYSKGYRDRHTF
.	TRBJ2-5	TRBV25-1	.	TGTGCCAGCAGTGAAGGGGGCGGAGAGACCCAGTACTTC	CASSEGGGETQYF
TRBD2	TRBJ2-3	TRBV14	.	TGTGCCAGCAGCCAATGGAGCGGGGGCACAGATACGCAGTATTTT	CASSQWSGGTDTQYF
.	TRBJ1-2	TRBV30	.	TGTGCCTGGAAGAAGAACTATGGCTACACCTTC	CAWKKNYGYTF
.	TRBJ2-5	TRBV30	few	TGTGCCTGGAGTGTACGAATCACAGAGACCCAGTACTTC	CAWSVRITETQYF
.	TRBJ2-7	TRBV7-9	few	TGTGCCAGTTCGGGGTTTCACTATCGTCCCTACGAGCAGTACTTC	CASSGFHYRPYEQYF
.	TRBJ1-2	TRBV29-1	.	TGCAGCGACCGACGCAAAACCAACTATGGCTACACCTTC	CSDRRKTNYGYTF
.	TRBJ1-3	TRBV9	.	TGTGCCAGCAGTCCGGACAGCTTAAACACCATATATTTT	CASSPDSLNTIYF
.	TRBJ2-3	TRBV10-3	few	TGTGCCATCTTAGGGGATCGGGCAGATACGCAGTATTTT	CAILGDRADTQYF
.	TRBJ1-6	TRBV30	.	TGTGCCCTGACAGGAAATAATTCACCCCTCCACTTT	CALTGNNSPLHF
.	TRBJ2-3	TRBV7-9	few	TGTGCCAGCAGCAACCCGCGGCGGGATACGCAGTATTTT	CASSNPRRDTQYF
.	TRBJ1-4	TRBV18	.	TGTGCCAGCTCACGAGGGGAGGACGAAAAACTGTTTTTT	CASSRGEDEKLFF
.	TRBJ1-4	TRBV29-1	.	TGCAGCGTCCAGGCGACCGGTGAAAAACTGTTTTTT	CSVQATGEKLFF
.	TRBJ2-1	TRBV5-1	.	TGCGCCAGCAGCTGGGAACTTGGGAATGAGCAGTTCTTC	CASSWELGNEQFF
TRBD1	TRBJ1-1	TRBV7-9	.	TGTGCCAGCAGACGAAGTGGACAGGGAAGGGCAGATGAAGCTTTCTTT	CASRRSGQGRADEAFF
.	TRBJ2-7	TRBV7-9	.	TGTGCCAGCAGCTTCACGGGGTCCTACGAGCAGTACTTC	CASSFTGSYEQYF
.	TRBJ2-7	TRBV15	once	TGTGCCACCAGCAGAGATGTGGGATGGGGAGGCGAGCAGTACTTC	CATSRDVGWGGEQYF
.	TRBJ1-4	TRBV11-2	.	TGTGCCAGCAACGCGGGACACGGGAATGAAAAACTGTTTTTT	CASNAGHGNEKLFF
TRBD1	TRBJ2-7	TRBV7-8	few	TGTGCCAGCAGCTTAGAGGCAGGGGGTGCCTACGAGCAGTACTTC	CASSLEAGGAYEQYF
.	TRBJ1-1	TRBV25-1	.	TGTGCCAGCAGTATTAGCGGTGGGAACACTGAAGCTTTCTTT	CASSISGGNTEAFF
.	TRBJ2-1	TRBV5-1	.	TGCGCCAGCAGCTTGGCGGCAGAGAAATACAATGAGCAGTTCTTC	CASSLAAEKYNEQFF
TRBD2	TRBJ2-3	TRBV10-3	few	TGTGCCATCAGTACCAGCGGGGCAACCACAGATACGCAGTATTTT	CAISTSGATTDTQYF
.	TRBJ2-2	TRBV30	.	TGTGCCTGGAGTTCTGGGGTTTACGGGGAGCTGTTTTTT	CAWSSGVYGELFF
.	TRBJ2-3	TRBV5-6	.	TGTGCCAGCAGCTCCGGAACAGATACGCAGTATTTT	CASSSGTDTQYF
.	TRBJ1-1	TRBV25-1	once	TGTGCCTCCAGTACGGGGGGGCAAACTGAAGCTTTCTTT	CASSTGGQTEAFF
.	TRBJ1-4	TRBV4-1	.	TGCGCCAGCAGCCCCAAGGGGGAAAAACTGTTTTTT	CASSPKGEKLFF
.	TRBJ2-2	TRBV29-1	.	TGCAGCGCAGTACTACGAGGAGATGTCACCGGGGAGCTGTTTTTT	CSAVLRGDVTGELFF
TRBD2	TRBJ2-3	TRBV7-3	.	TGTGCCAGCAGCCATAGCGGGGGCAGCACAGATACGCAGTATTTT	CASSHSGGSTDTQYF
.	TRBJ1-5	TRBV2	.	TGTGCCAGCAGTGTCGTGGCAGGGCAGCCCCAGCATTTT	CASSVVAGQPQHF
.	TRBJ1-2	TRBV29-1	.	TGCAGCGGGCAGGATAACTATGGCTACACCTTC	CSGQDNYGYTF
TRBD2	TRBJ2-1	TRBV30	.	TGTGCCTGTCCCCGTCCGACTAGCGGGGGAGCAAATGAGCAGTTCTTC	CACPRPTSGGANEQFF
.	TRBJ2-5	TRBV13	.	TGTGCCAGCAGCGCTACCTCGACAGGAAATCAAGAGACCCAGTACTTC	CASSATSTGNQETQYF
TRBD1	TRBJ2-3	TRBV15	many	TGTGCCACCAGCAGAGATACCGACAGGGCCACAGATACGCAGTATTTT	CATSRDTDRATDTQYF
.	TRBJ2-3	TRBV14	.	TGTGCCAGCAGCACGGCGCTGACCAGCACAGATACGCAGTATTTT	CASSTALTSTDTQYF
.	TRBJ2-1	TRBV19	.	TGTGCCAGTAGTCTTTTGGGACAATCCTACAATGAGCAGTTCTTC	CASSLLGQSYNEQFF
.	TRBJ1-5	TRBV5-6	few	TGTGCCAGCAGCTTGTTTTCAGGGCATCAGCCCCAGCATTTT	CASSLFSGHQPQHF
TRBD2	TRBJ2-1	TRBV30	.	TGTGCCTGGGAGACTAGCGGGGGGCCCCATGAGCAGTTCTTC	CAWETSGGPHEQFF